These 18 T cell receptor beta chains were all obtained from the same sample, sequenced in a study of control samples from healthy donors and cancer patients. Measured with immunoSEQ multiplex PCR; TCRdb has only the in-frame clones, and not every one. The table has approximately 120,000 clones, 75% to 90% seen once. What was sequenced was blood. These receptors were collected from a woman aged 50 to 60 in good health.

This chain joins TRBV28 and TRBJ1-3, with D tentatively TRBD1 (5 bases). V gave up 5 bases and J gave up 6 bases, with 11 bases separating them. The germline V gene encodes CDR1 MDHEN and CDR2 SYDVKM. The CDR3 consists of 13 residues. The CDR3 is CASSLRDPNTIYF. The CDR3 DNA follows: TGTGCCAGCAGTCTAAGGGACCCAAACACCATATATTTT. Full variable domain (outside the CDR3, taken from reference TRBV28 and TRBJ1-3): DVKVTQSSRYLVKRTGEKVFLECVQDMDHENMFWYRQDPGLGLRLIYFSYDVKMKEKGDIPEGYSVSREKKERFSLILESASTNQTSMYLCASSLRDPNTIYFGEGSWLTVV.

The chain employs TRBV5-6 and TRBJ2-7; D unresolved. Trimming left V 4 bases short and J 4 bases short, with 9 bases between. The CDR3 length is 12 residues. Looked up from germline, CDR1 is SGHDT and CDR2 is YYEEEE. CDR3: CASSVNRYEQYV. CDR3 in DNA: TGTGCCAGCAGCGTGAACAGATACGAGCAGTACGTC.

The genes are TRBV19 and TRBJ1-4; perhaps TRBD1 as D (5 bases). CDR1 is LNHDA, CDR2 SQIVND, per germline (reference sequence). Trimming left V 5 bases short and J 8 bases short, with 18 bases between. CDR3 length equals 15 residues. The DNA of the CDR3 is TGTGCCAGTAGTCGATCCCTCAGCAGGGAGGAAAAACTGTTTTTT. It is translated as CASSRSLSREEKLFF.

The chain is built from TRBV10-3 and TRBJ2-5, with D possibly matching TRBD2 (6 bases). Germline V lookup: CDR1 ENHRY, CDR2 SYGVKD. V gave up 2 bases and J gave up 2 bases, with 6 bases separating them. CDR3 length: 13 amino acids. Here the CDR3 reads CAISEGRQETQYF. CDR3 DNA sequence: TGTGCCATCAGTGAGGGGAGGCAAGAGACCCAGTACTTC.

Only one count was recorded for this clone. J is TRBJ2-3 and V is TRBV27; 9 nucleotides agree with TRBD1. The trim removed 8 bases at V and 3 bases at J, leaving 15 bases unmatched. Germline values: CDR1 MNHEY, CDR2 SMNVEV (reference sequence). This CDR3 contains 17 residues. The CDR3 reads CASVEWAGQGLTDTQYF. The CDR3 DNA follows: TGTGCCAGCGTTGAGTGGGCCGGACAGGGGCTAACAGATACGCAGTATTTT.

The rearrangement links TRBV27 to TRBJ2-3; 7 bases align to TRBD2. V gave up 6 bases and J gave up 0 bases; unmatched junction bases: 6. This CDR3 comprises 15 residues. The germline gives CDR1 MNHEY, CDR2 SMNVEV (reference sequence). The CDR3 DNA sequence: TGTGCCAGCAGGAAGCGGGAAACTAGCACAGATACGCAGTATTTT. As protein: CASRKRETSTDTQYF.

V gene TRBV19 combines with J gene TRBJ1-6; 7 positions match TRBD1. In germline, CDR1 is LNHDA, CDR2 SQIVND (reference sequence). The CDR3 has 16 residues. Trimming cost V 6 bases and J 7 bases; bases outside gene matches: 12. The CDR3 DNA reads TGTGCCAGTAGAAAGAGAGGGACAGACCCGAATTCACCCCTCCACTTT. Its protein is CASRKRGTDPNSPLHF.

The chain employs TRBV24-1 and TRBJ1-3; D gene uncertain. Germline CDR1 and CDR2: KGHDR and SFDVKD. The CDR3 extends over 12 amino acids. The V end lost 3 bases, the J end lost 4 bases, and 3 bases lay between the germline ends. CDR3 nucleotides: TGTGCCACCAGTGATCTGGGAAACACCATATATTTT. Protein product: CATSDLGNTIYF.

The chain uses TRBV7-3 and TRBJ2-3; 11 positions agree with TRBD2. The trim removed 1 base at V and 4 bases at J, leaving 16 bases unmatched. The CDR3 is 20 amino acids. Germline V gene lookup returns CDR1 SGHTA and CDR2 FQGTGA. CDR3 in amino acids: CASSLRLTYGTSGFPDTQYF. The DNA of the CDR3 is TGTGCCAGCAGCTTAAGACTAACGTACGGGACTAGCGGTTTCCCAGATACGCAGTATTTT.

The chain uses TRBV6-5 and TRBJ1-1; TRBD1 might be the D (5 bases). CDR1 and CDR2 (germline): MNHEY, SVGAGI. The CDR3 loop spans 16 amino acids. The V end lost 2 bases, the J end lost 0 bases, and 13 bases lay between the germline ends. The CDR3: CASSYGRGSMNTEAFF. CDR3 bases: TGTGCCAGCAGTTACGGGAGGGGCTCTATGAACACTGAAGCTTTCTTT.

The chain uses TRBV9 and TRBJ2-1; 7 bases are shared with TRBD2. Trimming cost V 3 bases and J 15 bases; bases outside gene matches: 24. This CDR3 spans 17 amino acids. In germline, CDR1 is SGDLS, CDR2 YYNGEE. The CDR3 region is CASSARPGTTIFGWLFF. CDR3 nucleotide sequence: TGTGCCAGCAGCGCCCGACCCGGGACTACCATATTCGGGTGGCTGTTCTTC. Filled out from reference TRBV9 and TRBJ2-1, the complete variable domain reads DSGVTQTPKHLITATGQRVTLRCSPRSGDLSVYWYQQSLDQGLQFLIQYYNGEERAKGNILERFSAQQFPDLHSELNLSSLELGDSALYFCASSARPGTTIFGWLFFGPGTRLTVL.

This clone was counted between two and nine times. The chain employs TRBV27 and TRBJ2-1, with 10 bases that match TRBD2. CDR1 MNHEY and CDR2 SMNVEV come from the germline V gene (reference sequence). The V segment lost 2 bases and the J segment 4 bases; nucleotides outside the gene matches: 11. This CDR3 contains 18 residues. The CDR3 DNA sequence: TGTGCCAGCAGTTTAGGGGGAGTTAGCGGGGGGTATTACAATGAGCAGTTCTTC. It codes for CASSLGGVSGGYYNEQFF.

V usage is TRBV7-9 and J usage is TRBJ1-4; D call uncertain. The CDR3 runs to 14 residues. V shed 3 bases and J shed 4 bases, with 9 bases lying between them. Germline CDR1 SEHNR, CDR2 FQNEAQ (reference sequence). The CDR3 reads CASSFRTLNEKLFF. The CDR3 bases are TGTGCCAGCAGCTTTCGGACCCTTAATGAAAAACTGTTTTTT.

This clone was seen only a few times. The chain is built from TRBV7-9 and TRBJ1-4; D not certain. Trimming left V 0 bases short and J 0 bases short, with 5 bases between. There are 15 residues in the CDR3. In germline, CDR1 is SEHNR, CDR2 FQNEAQ (reference sequence). The CDR3 DNA follows: TGTGCCAGCAGCTTAGCTCCTACAACTAATGAAAAACTGTTTTTT. Amino acid sequence: CASSLAPTTNEKLFF.

The rearrangement links TRBV9 to TRBJ2-5; D is unresolved. Trimming took off 0 bases at V and 4 bases at J, with 16 bases between the two ends. The CDR3 extends over 16 amino acids. CDR1 is SGDLS, CDR2 YYNGEE, per germline. The CDR3 loop reads CASSVDINGFGETQYF. The CDR3 bases are TGTGCCAGCAGCGTAGATATTAATGGCTTCGGAGAGACCCAGTACTTC.

This chain uses TRBV18 with TRBJ2-5; no reliable D call. Germline V gene data show CDR1 as KGHSH and CDR2 as LQKENI. The ends were cut back, 3 bases at V and 5 bases at J, with 10 bases in the middle. There are 13 residues in the CDR3. The CDR3 reads CASSPSRLETQYF. Written as DNA, the CDR3 is TGTGCCAGCTCACCGAGTAGGTTGGAGACCCAGTACTTC.

V and J are TRBV28 and TRBJ1-3, with 9 bases fitting TRBD1. Germline V gene lookup returns CDR1 MDHEN and CDR2 SYDVKM. The CDR3 totals 16 residues. Unmatched junction bases numbered 9, after V lost 5 bases and J lost 4 bases. DNA of the CDR3: TGTGCCAGCAGTGGCCGGGGACAGGGATCAGGAAACACCATATATTTT. The encoded protein is CASSGRGQGSGNTIYF. Filled out from reference TRBV28 and TRBJ1-3, the complete variable domain reads DVKVTQSSRYLVKRTGEKVFLECVQDMDHENMFWYRQDPGLGLRLIYFSYDVKMKEKGDIPEGYSVSREKKERFSLILESASTNQTSMYLCASSGRGQGSGNTIYFGEGSWLTVV.

The chain joins TRBV15 to TRBJ2-6; D is perhaps TRBD1 (5 bases). Germline CDR1 LNHNV, CDR2 YYDKDF (reference sequence). V was shortened by 9 bases and J by 4 bases, with 19 bases between the two germline ends. The CDR3 runs 16 residues. CDR3 protein: CATSQDLSSGANVLTF. DNA for the CDR3: TGTGCCACTTCACAGGATCTATCCTCAGGGGCCAACGTCCTGACTTTC.